This T cell receptor beta chain was observed in a study of sequential checkpoint blockade in melanoma. The overall study: Patients were randomized 1:1 to nivolumab-then-ipilimumab or ipilimumab-then-nivolumab first-line. After both sequences, patients received maintenance nivolumab.

This CDR3 is built from 11 residues. In germline, CDR1 is MNHNY, CDR2 SVGAGI (reference sequence). V dropped 6 bases and J dropped 5 bases, with 7 bases sitting between them. Treatment in this sample: randomized to nivolumab then ipilimumab (arm A) or the reverse (arm B). None of the patients previously received DNA-damaging chemotherapy. From thawed PBMCs, live CD3+CD8+ cells negative for CD19 and CD56 were sorted. This clone showed up just a few times. The protocol was immunoSEQ multiplex PCR, while the TCRdb copy is restricted to in-frame clones and leaves out a portion. The repertoire holds tens of thousands of clones, with roughly 89% as singletons.

J is TRBJ2-5 and V is TRBV6-6; no reliable D call. The TCR comes from a human donor with melanoma. The sequences come from CD8+ T cells sorted from blood (inferred from file names), collected from a patient given nivolumab and ipilimumab in sequence. CDR3 sequence: CASRQIETQYF. The CDR3 DNA follows: TGTGCCAGCAGACAGATCGAGACCCAGTACTTC.